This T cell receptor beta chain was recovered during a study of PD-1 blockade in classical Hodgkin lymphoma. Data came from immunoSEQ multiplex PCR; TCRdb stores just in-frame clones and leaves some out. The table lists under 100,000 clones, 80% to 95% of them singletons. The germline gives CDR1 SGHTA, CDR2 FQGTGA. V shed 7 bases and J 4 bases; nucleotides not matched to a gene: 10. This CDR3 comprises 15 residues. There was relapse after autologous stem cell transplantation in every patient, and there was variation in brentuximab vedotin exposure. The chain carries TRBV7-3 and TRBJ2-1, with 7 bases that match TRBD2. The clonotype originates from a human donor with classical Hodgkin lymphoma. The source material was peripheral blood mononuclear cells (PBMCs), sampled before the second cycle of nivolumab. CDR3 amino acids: CASTPGRGSYNEQFF. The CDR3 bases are TGTGCCAGCACGCCGGGGCGCGGGAGTTACAATGAGCAGTTCTTC.